These 20 T cell receptor beta chains were all obtained from the same sample, sequenced in a study of blood T cell repertoires in COVID-19. Assay: immunoSEQ multiplex PCR; the TCRdb copy retains only in-frame clones and omits some. The repertoire consists of around 370,000 clones, with around 90% occurring once and the leading ten covering 2.5% to 4%. Material: peripheral blood. Source of these receptors: a woman in her late teens or twenties who had recovered from COVID-19.

V and J are TRBV11-3 and TRBJ2-2, with 11 bases fitting TRBD2. This CDR3 contains 16 residues. V was clipped by 4 bases and J by 4 bases; unmatched bases: 5. From germline, CDR1 is SGHNT and CDR2 YENEEA. The CDR3 region has the DNA TGTGCCAGCAGCTCAACGACTAGCGGGATCACCGGGGAGCTGTTTTTT. Translation: CASSSTTSGITGELFF.

The rearrangement joins TRBV10-1 to TRBJ1-5, with TRBD1 identical over 7 bases. The CDR3 loop spans 13 amino acids. The V gene's germline CDR1 is WNHNN and CDR2 SYGVQD (reference sequence). Germline trimming cut 4 bases from V and 5 bases from J; bases unmatched to any gene: 2. For the CDR3, the DNA is TGCGCCAGCAGTGCGGGACAGCATCAGCCCCAGCATTTT. Translating gives CASSAGQHQPQHF.

The chain joins TRBV3-1 (or the pseudogene TRBV3-2) to TRBJ2-1, with TRBD2 matching over 8 bases. This CDR3 has 17 residues. Germline V gene lookup returns CDR1 LGHDT and CDR2 YNNKEL (reference sequence). Trimming removed 0 bases from V and 7 bases from J; junction bases left unmatched: 11. The CDR3, as DNA: TGTGCCAGCAGCCAAGAGGGAACTAGCGGCGGGGAAAATGAGCAGTTCTTC. This sequence encodes CASSQEGTSGGENEQFF.

The genes are TRBV4-3 and TRBJ1-1, with D possibly TRBD1 on 6 matching bases. Germline CDR1 and CDR2: LGHNA and YSLEER. The CDR3 is 15 residues long. V gave up 3 bases and J gave up 1 base, with 12 bases separating them. This CDR3 is CASSQSAQGNTEAFF. CDR3 nucleotides: TGCGCCAGCAGCCAGAGCGCACAGGGGAACACTGAAGCTTTCTTT.

The gene calls are TRBV3-1 (or the pseudogene TRBV3-2) and TRBJ2-1, with TRBD2 as a possible D gene (6 bases). V was trimmed by 0 bases and J by 0 bases, leaving 18 bases between them. The CDR3 length is 19 residues. In germline, CDR1 is LGHDT, CDR2 YNNKEL (reference sequence). CDR3 in DNA: TGTGCCAGCAGCCAAGAAGGAGGGACTTCCAGAAGCTCCTACAATGAGCAGTTCTTC. Translated: CASSQEGGTSRSSYNEQFF.

The rearrangement links TRBV19 to TRBJ1-2; the D is unclear. Per germline, CDR1 LNHDA and CDR2 SQIVND (reference sequence). V gave up 6 bases and J gave up 1 base, with 12 bases separating them. This CDR3 comprises 14 residues. The CDR3 DNA follows: TGTGCCAGTAGGGGCCGTCCGATTAACTATGGCTACACCTTC. Protein sequence: CASRGRPINYGYTF.

This sequence joins TRBV14 and TRBJ1-2, with TRBD1 identical over 12 bases. CDR3 size: 19 residues. CDR1 SGHDN and CDR2 FVKESK come from the germline V gene. The V gene end was trimmed by 0 bases and the J gene end by 3 bases; junction bases not matched to a gene: 11. CDR3 sequence: CASSQDFWDRGRFDYGYTF. CDR3 nucleotide sequence: TGTGCCAGCAGCCAAGATTTTTGGGACAGGGGGCGATTCGACTATGGCTACACCTTC.

V gene TRBV5-1 combines with J gene TRBJ1-4, with D maybe TRBD1 (5 bases). Germline values: CDR1 SGHRS, CDR2 YFSETQ. Trimming removed 3 bases from V and 7 bases from J, with 19 bases in between. CDR3 length: 16 residues. The CDR3 DNA reads TGCGCCAGCAGCTCCTCTGGCGGGGGAAGAGGTGAAAAACTGTTTTTT. Amino acids: CASSSSGGGRGEKLFF.

This sequence joins TRBV10-3 and TRBJ1-2, with D possibly matching TRBD1 (5 bases). This CDR3 comprises 13 residues. Germline V gene sequence: CDR1 ENHRY, CDR2 SYGVKD. V was cut by 4 bases and J by 6 bases, with 12 bases left in between. CDR3 protein: CAISGASGNGYTF. In DNA, the CDR3 is TGTGCCATCAGTGGAGCCTCAGGGAATGGCTACACCTTC.

Here the CDR3 reads CASSFTRGVSPGETQYF. CDR3 nucleotide sequence: TGTGCCAGCAGTTTTACCCGAGGAGTGTCCCCCGGGGAGACCCAGTACTTC. This chain connects TRBV28 to TRBJ2-5; no reliable D call. The CDR3 is made up of 17 amino acids. Trimming removed 3 bases at V and 5 bases at J, with 22 bases between. Germline V gene sequence: CDR1 MDHEN, CDR2 SYDVKM. The full variable domain, completed using reference TRBV28 and TRBJ2-5, is DVKVTQSSRYLVKRTGEKVFLECVQDMDHENMFWYRQDPGLGLRLIYFSYDVKMKEKGDIPEGYSVSREKKERFSLILESASTNQTSMYLCASSFTRGVSPGETQYFGPGTRLLVL.

This chain joins TRBV7-8 and TRBJ2-7, with TRBD1 as a possible D gene (6 bases). V was pared by 5 bases and J by 2 bases, with 19 bases between. The germline gives CDR1 SGHVS, CDR2 FQNEAQ. The CDR3 extends over 16 amino acids. Here the CDR3 reads CASSEGHDTPTYEQYV. In DNA form, the CDR3 reads TGTGCCAGCAGCGAGGGACACGACACCCCAACCTACGAGCAGTACGTC.

This chain uses TRBV7-9 with TRBJ2-1; 7 bases line up with TRBD1. Germline V gene sequence: CDR1 SEHNR, CDR2 FQNEAQ (reference sequence). The CDR3 sequence is 15 residues long. The V gene end was trimmed by 3 bases and the J gene end by 7 bases; junction bases not matched to a gene: 9. Here the CDR3 reads CASSFLDRVGNEQFF. The CDR3 bases are TGTGCCAGCAGCTTCCTAGACAGGGTAGGGAATGAGCAGTTCTTC.

The V gene is TRBV6-5, the J gene TRBJ2-1; the match to TRBD1 covers 8 bases. The germline gives CDR1 MNHEY, CDR2 SVGAGI. The CDR3 consists of 15 residues. With 2 bases clipped from V and 9 bases from J, the junction kept 9 bases outside the gene matches. The CDR3 DNA sequence: TGTGCCAGCAGTTACCCCGCCAGGGGGCAGCGTGAGCAGTTCTTC. Its translation is CASSYPARGQREQFF.

The V call is TRBV9, the J call TRBJ1-3; possible D gene TRBD1, 6 bases. Germline V lookup: CDR1 SGDLS, CDR2 YYNGEE. CDR3 size: 15 residues. Trimming took 4 bases from V and 7 from J, leaving 18 bases between them. The CDR3 region has the DNA TGTGCCAGCAGCCCGACGCCAACAGGGTTGAACACCATATATTTT. Translated, it gives CASSPTPTGLNTIYF. Complete variable domain (other parts from reference TRBV9 and TRBJ1-3): DSGVTQTPKHLITATGQRVTLRCSPRSGDLSVYWYQQSLDQGLQFLIQYYNGEERAKGNILERFSAQQFPDLHSELNLSSLELGDSALYFCASSPTPTGLNTIYFGEGSWLTVV.

This chain connects TRBV5-1 to TRBJ2-3, with a tentative D call TRBD2 (6 bases). CDR1 SGHRS and CDR2 YFSETQ come from the germline V gene. There are 15 residues in the CDR3. The V and J ends lost 0 bases and 6 bases respectively, with 14 bases between them. The CDR3, as DNA: TGCGCCAGCAGCTTGGTGGGGACTGAGGGCGATACGCAGTATTTT. It specifies CASSLVGTEGDTQYF.

The V gene is TRBV6-6, the J gene TRBJ2-3, with 9 bases lining up with TRBD1. Germline V gene sequence: CDR1 MNHNY, CDR2 SVGAGI (reference sequence). This CDR3 region has 16 residues. V shed 8 bases and J 4 bases; nucleotides not matched to a gene: 13. The chain's CDR3 is CASGVPGQGFSDTQYF. For the CDR3, the DNA is TGTGCCAGCGGAGTACCGGGACAGGGTTTTTCAGATACGCAGTATTTT.

The rearrangement uses TRBV30 and TRBJ1-1, with D possibly TRBD1 on 6 matching bases. The CDR3 contains 11 residues. Germline values: CDR1 GTSNPN, CDR2 SVGIG (reference sequence). Trimming took 2 bases from V and 6 from J, leaving 7 bases between them. This CDR3 is CAWSKGAEAFF. CDR3 sequence (DNA): TGTGCCTGGAGTAAGGGGGCTGAAGCTTTCTTT.

The V gene is TRBV13, the J gene TRBJ2-1, with 15 bases fitting TRBD2. Germline assignment: CDR1 PRHDT and CDR2 FYEKMQ (reference sequence). The CDR3 extends over 20 amino acids. The trim removed 4 bases at V and 4 bases at J, leaving 14 bases unmatched. CDR3 loop: CASSSSPGTSGRYGYNEQFF. The CDR3 nucleotides read TGTGCCAGCAGCTCCTCTCCCGGGACTAGCGGGAGGTACGGGTACAATGAGCAGTTCTTC. Filled out from reference TRBV13 and TRBJ2-1, the complete variable domain reads AAGVIQSPRHLIKEKRETATLKCYPIPRHDTVYWYQQGPGQDPQFLISFYEKMQSDKGSIPDRFSAQQFSDYHSELNMSSLELGDSALYFCASSSSPGTSGRYGYNEQFFGPGTRLTVL.

The chain links TRBV19 to TRBJ1-6, with a tentative D call TRBD1 (6 bases). Germline CDR1 is LNHDA and CDR2 is SQIVND (reference sequence). Trimming took 5 bases from V and 6 from J, leaving 11 bases between them. This CDR3 is 14 amino acids long. The CDR3 loop reads CASSRGQSNSPLHF. CDR3 bases: TGTGCCAGTAGTCGAGGACAGTCTAATTCACCCCTCCACTTT.

The genes are TRBV30 and TRBJ1-2; 8 nucleotides agree with TRBD1. CDR1 is GTSNPN, CDR2 SVGIG, per germline (reference sequence). J gave up 3 bases and V 5 bases, and 8 bases lay outside the gene matches. The CDR3 runs 14 residues. The CDR3 DNA is TGTGCCTGGGGAGGACAGGGCAGCTACTATGGCTACACCTTC. It is translated as CAWGGQGSYYGYTF.